Following are 20 T cell receptor beta chains from one sample sequenced in a study of T cell changes during pregnancy in multiple sclerosis. Only in-frame clones appear in the TCRdb table, and some are missing; sequencing was by immunoSEQ multiplex PCR. The repertoire consists of about 70,000 clones, with about 90% occurring once and the leading ten covering roughly 0.29%. The material sequenced was CD4+ T cells from peripheral blood mononuclear cells, taken after pregnancy. The receptors come from a female donor with multiple sclerosis, enrolled in a pregnancy study.

The V call is TRBV2, the J call TRBJ2-3; unclear D gene. V was pared by 0 bases and J by 9 bases, with 7 bases between. Germline values: CDR1 SNHLY, CDR2 FYNNEI. This CDR3 contains 12 residues. The CDR3 loop reads CASSEAPGTQYF. The DNA of the CDR3 is TGTGCCAGCAGTGAAGCGCCAGGAACGCAGTATTTT.

V and J are TRBV10-3 and TRBJ2-5; possibly TRBD1 for D (5 bases). The V and J ends lost 0 bases and 2 bases respectively, with 7 bases between them. The CDR3 spans 14 residues. Germline V gene data show CDR1 as ENHRY and CDR2 as SYGVKD. The CDR3 loop reads CAISESTDQETQYF. CDR3 sequence (DNA): TGTGCCATCAGTGAGTCGACAGATCAAGAGACCCAGTACTTC.

The chain has TRBV18 and TRBJ2-1; D not certain. Trimming pared 0 bases from V and 4 bases from J, leaving 7 bases between. Germline V gene data show CDR1 as KGHSH and CDR2 as LQKENI. This CDR3 has 14 amino acids. CDR3 DNA sequence: TGTGCCAGCTCACCACCCCTAGGATACAATGAGCAGTTCTTC. Translation gives CASSPPLGYNEQFF.

The V and J genes are TRBV6-1 and TRBJ1-1, with 7 bases aligning to TRBD1. In germline, CDR1 is MNHNS, CDR2 SASEGT. The CDR3 runs 16 residues. J lost 1 base, V lost 2 bases, and 7 bases had no gene match. CDR3 loop: CASSETLGTANTEAFF. The CDR3 DNA sequence: TGTGCCAGCAGTGAAACATTAGGGACAGCGAACACTGAAGCTTTCTTT.

This chain links TRBV6-1 with TRBJ2-7; D possibly corresponds to TRBD1 (6 bases). In germline, CDR1 is MNHNS, CDR2 SASEGT. This CDR3 region has 12 residues. Trimming removed 4 bases at V and 2 bases at J, with 6 bases between. The CDR3 DNA reads TGTGCCAGCAGTGGGACAGCCTACGAGCAGTACTTC. Residues: CASSGTAYEQYF.

The chain couples TRBV10-3 to TRBJ2-1; 14 positions agree with TRBD2. The CDR3 is made up of 16 amino acids. The germline V gene encodes CDR1 ENHRY and CDR2 SYGVKD. With V trimmed by 2 bases and J by 4 bases, 1 base remained unmatched. The CDR3 coding sequence is TGTGCCATCAGTGAGCGACTAGCGGGAGGGTACAATGAGCAGTTCTTC. Residues: CAISERLAGGYNEQFF.

The chain joins TRBV28 to TRBJ1-1; 8 bases agree with TRBD1. V dropped 4 bases and J dropped 5; count of bases not matched to a gene: 6. The CDR3 consists of 14 residues. Germline loops: CDR1 MDHEN, CDR2 SYDVKM. CDR3: CASSSPGQVTEAFF. DNA of the CDR3: TGTGCCAGCAGTTCCCCGGGACAGGTGACTGAAGCTTTCTTT.

The chain employs TRBV10-2 and TRBJ1-1; D is undetermined. This CDR3 region has 11 residues. V gave up 0 bases and J gave up 11 bases, with 7 bases separating them. Germline V lookup: CDR1 WSHSY, CDR2 SAAADI. CDR3 nucleotides: TGCGCCAGCAGTGAGTCGAATCGGGCTTTCTTT. Translated, it gives CASSESNRAFF.

The chain recombines TRBV5-4 with TRBJ1-3, with 10 positions matching TRBD1. V dropped 4 bases and J dropped 0; count of bases not matched to a gene: 10. Germline CDR1 and CDR2: SGHNT and YYREEE (reference sequence). The CDR3 extends over 18 amino acids. As DNA, the CDR3 is TGTGCCAGCAGCCGCGTCCCGGGACAGGGGCGCTCTGGAAACACCATATATTTT. Its translation is CASSRVPGQGRSGNTIYF. Full variable domain (missing parts from reference TRBV5-4 and TRBJ1-3): ETGVTQSPTHLIKTRGQQVTLRCSSQSGHNTVSWYQQALGQGPQFIFQYYREEENGRGNFPPRFSGLQFPNYSSELNVNALELDDSALYLCASSRVPGQGRSGNTIYFGEGSWLTVV.

The V gene is TRBV6-5, the J gene TRBJ2-7; TRBD1 is a possible D gene (6 bases). V lost 2 bases, J lost 6 bases, and 8 bases lay in between. Germline assignment: CDR1 MNHEY and CDR2 SVGAGI. This CDR3 has 12 residues. CDR3 coding DNA: TGTGCCAGCAGTTACGAGGACAGCGAGCAGTACTTC. The encoded protein is CASSYEDSEQYF.

The chain links TRBV19 to TRBJ1-4, with D possibly being TRBD1 (5 bases). V lost 4 bases, J lost 7 bases, and 10 bases lay in between. The CDR3 consists of 13 residues. CDR1 and CDR2 from the germline V gene are LNHDA and SQIVND (reference sequence). The CDR3 is CASSRGRREKLFF. The CDR3 DNA is TGTGCCAGTAGTAGGGGGAGGCGTGAAAAACTGTTTTTT.

This chain links TRBV12-5 with TRBJ2-7; perhaps TRBD1 as D (6 bases). The CDR3 is 14 residues long. Looked up from germline, CDR1 is LGHNT and CDR2 is FRNRAP. Deletions cut 7 bases from V and 2 bases from J, with 15 bases between. This CDR3 is CASEPPRTAYEQYF. As DNA, the CDR3 is TGTGCTAGTGAACCTCCCAGGACAGCCTACGAGCAGTACTTC.

This chain uses TRBV6-6 with TRBJ1-3, with D tentatively TRBD1 (6 bases). Trimming stripped 10 bases from V and 4 bases from J, with 20 bases between. The CDR3 has 15 amino acids. Per germline, CDR1 MNHNY and CDR2 SVGAGI (reference sequence). The CDR3 loop is CATSTGSPAGNTIYF. The CDR3 nucleotides read TGTGCCACCTCAACAGGGTCCCCCGCCGGAAACACCATATATTTT.

This chain links TRBV27 with TRBJ1-1; tentatively, D is TRBD1 (5 bases). The CDR3 is made up of 15 amino acids. Looked up from germline, CDR1 is MNHEY and CDR2 is SMNVEV (reference sequence). The V end lost 2 bases, the J end lost 1 base, and 11 bases lay between the germline ends. The CDR3 region has the DNA TGTGCCAGCAGTTTAGGAGGGACGCCGAACACTGAAGCTTTCTTT. Translating gives CASSLGGTPNTEAFF.

V and J are TRBV11-2 and TRBJ1-3; D may be TRBD1 (5 bases). The germline V gene has CDR1 SGHAT and CDR2 FQNNGV. This CDR3 is built from 17 residues. Deletions cut 3 bases from V and 4 bases from J, with 19 bases between. This CDR3 reads CASSLNGGSVIGNTIYF. CDR3 in DNA: TGTGCCAGCAGCTTGAACGGGGGGTCGGTCATAGGAAACACCATATATTTT. The entire variable domain, with the rest obtained from reference TRBV11-2 and TRBJ1-3, is as follows: EAGVAQSPRYKIIEKRQSVAFWCNPISGHATLYWYQQILGQGPKLLIQFQNNGVVDDSQLPKDRFSAERLKGVDSTLKIQPAKLEDSAVYLCASSLNGGSVIGNTIYFGEGSWLTVV.

The V and J genes are TRBV27 and TRBJ2-1; D gene ambiguous. With 0 bases removed from V and 5 bases from J, the gap between germline ends came to 8 bases. The V gene's germline CDR1 is MNHEY and CDR2 SMNVEV (reference sequence). This CDR3 contains 14 residues. This CDR3 is CASSLSAYHNEQFF. CDR3 in DNA: TGTGCCAGCAGTTTATCAGCGTACCACAATGAGCAGTTCTTC.

The chain carries TRBV6-5 and TRBJ1-2; 7 nucleotides line up with TRBD1. V lost 5 bases and J lost 8; bases outside the gene matches: 8. The CDR3 extends over 13 amino acids. The germline gives CDR1 MNHEY, CDR2 SVGAGI. The CDR3 DNA reads TGTGCCAGCAGTGAGGGTACAGGGGACGGCTACACCTTC. It encodes CASSEGTGDGYTF.

V gene TRBV18 combines with J gene TRBJ2-4, with 11 positions matching TRBD1. The V and J ends lost 5 bases and 2 bases, in that order; junction bases with no gene match: 11. This CDR3 has 18 residues. Germline CDR1 KGHSH, CDR2 LQKENI. This CDR3 is CASSARTGGVLTKNIQYF. DNA for the CDR3: TGTGCCAGCTCAGCAAGGACAGGGGGCGTCCTAACCAAAAACATTCAGTACTTC.

V usage is TRBV18 and J usage is TRBJ1-6, with D uncertain. Trimming shortened V by 6 bases and J by 4 bases, and 13 bases separated the two germline ends. Germline values: CDR1 KGHSH, CDR2 LQKENI. The CDR3 is 15 residues long. The CDR3 spells CASSPDISYNSPLHF. Written as DNA, the CDR3 is TGTGCCAGCTCTCCCGACATAAGTTATAATTCACCCCTCCACTTT.

V gene TRBV6-5 combines with J gene TRBJ2-7; the D is unclear. The CDR3 is made up of 11 amino acids. Germline V CDR1 and CDR2: MNHEY, SVGAGI. Trimming took off 10 bases at V and 4 bases at J, with 11 bases between the two ends. The CDR3 sequence: CATTLGYEQYF. CDR3 DNA sequence: TGTGCCACCACCCTAGGATACGAGCAGTACTTC.